These T cell receptor beta chains were read from a single sample in a study of control samples from healthy donors and cancer patients. Method: immunoSEQ multiplex PCR; TCRdb's copy keeps in-frame clones and lacks some. The table has 100,000 to 150,000 clones, approximately 92% seen once. The sequenced sample consisted of blood. The receptor set was obtained from a woman between 50 and 59 years old in good health. The CDR3 runs from the conserved cysteine through the conserved F or W. The D gene is left open where the match is weak. Clone size is not always given. Where it is, it says once, few, many or a class for expanded clones.

TRBJ2-4 TRBV27 TRBD2 once TGTGCCAGCAGCCTTAGCGGGATAGCCAAAAACATTCAGTACTTC CASSLSGIAKNIQYF
TRBJ2-3 TRBV19 . . TGTGCCAGTAGCCCCCGCAGGGGAGGGACAGATACGCAGTATTTT CASSPRRGGTDTQYF
TRBJ2-7 TRBV2 . . TGTGCCAGCAGTGAACAGGGTTTGGACGAGCAGTACTTC CASSEQGLDEQYF
TRBJ1-6 TRBV7-2 . . TGTGCCAGCAACCAGGGTGGTAGGAATTCACCCCTCCACTTT CASNQGGRNSPLHF
TRBJ2-5 TRBV5-1 TRBD2 . TGCGCCAGCAGTAAAGCGGGAGGTGGGGAGACCCAGTACTTC CASSKAGGGETQYF
TRBJ2-3 TRBV7-2 TRBD2 . TGTGCCAGCAGCTCGCGACTAGCGGGAGGAACAGATACGCAGTATTTT CASSSRLAGGTDTQYF
TRBJ2-6 TRBV5-6 TRBD1 once TGTGCCACAAGGGGGCTTGGGGCCAACGTCCTGACTTTC CATRGLGANVLTF
TRBJ1-2 TRBV30 . . TGTGCCTCGGGATTTCGCAGTGGCTACACCTTC CASGFRSGYTF
TRBJ1-2 TRBV28 . . TGTGCCAGCAGTCTACCACAGGACCCAGGAGGAACCTTC CASSLPQDPGGTF
TRBJ1-5 TRBV3-1/TRBV3-2 TRBD1 . TGTGCCAGCAGCGGCCAGGGGGCGTTTGGGCCCCAGCATTTT CASSGQGAFGPQHF
TRBJ2-7 TRBV19 . . TGTGCCAGTAGCCTACAAGGAGGATACTACGAGCAGTACTTC CASSLQGGYYEQYF
TRBJ1-1 TRBV5-1 . . TGCGCCAGCAGTTCGCAGGGTGGGACTGAAGCTTTCTTT CASSSQGGTEAFF
TRBJ2-6 TRBV15 . . TGTGCCACCAGCAGAGGGCTGGGCGAGCGAGGGGCCAACGTCCTGACTTTC CATSRGLGERGANVLTF
TRBJ2-5 TRBV5-4 . . TGTGCCAGCAGCTTGATCAGCCAGGGGGAGACCCAGTACTTC CASSLISQGETQYF
TRBJ1-1 TRBV30 . . TGTGCCTTGGGACGGGGGATCACTGAAGCTTTCTTT CALGRGITEAFF
TRBJ1-1 TRBV19 . . TGTGCCAGTATCAATGGAGGAAACACTGAAGCTTTCTTT CASINGGNTEAFF
TRBJ2-7 TRBV4-1 TRBD1 . TGCGCCAGCAGCCAAATGGGACAGGGTCAGCAGTACTTC CASSQMGQGQQYF
TRBJ1-5 TRBV3-1/TRBV3-2 TRBD1 . TGTGCCAGCAGCCTGGGACAGCTAAATCAGCCCCAGCATTTT CASSLGQLNQPQHF
TRBJ2-7 TRBV19 . . TGTGCCAGCCGAGGGGATACCTCCTACGAGCAGTACTTC CASRGDTSYEQYF